This TCR beta chain was captured in a study of a mutant IDH1 vaccine in newly diagnosed glioma (dated by TCRdb to 2020 to 2022). Study-level background: Patients received eight vaccinations in weeks 1, 3, 5, 7, 11, 15, 19 and 23, corresponding to visits V03 through V10. Vaccination was initiated 4-6 weeks after radiotherapy alone, or concurrently with temozolomide cycles in the chemotherapy-containing groups. The 32 treated patients were approximately 60% male and about 38% female, with a mean age of approximately 40 years. Prior to enrollment, standard therapy consisting of radiotherapy alone, temozolomide alone, or radiochemotherapy with temozolomide had been administered to patients, with the combination being received by most patients. Peripheral blood samples were drawn at six visits, namely V03 (baseline), V05, V07, V10, V12 and V13. For exploratory analyses, about two dozen treated patients had longitudinal TCRB deep sequencing done wherever samples were available.

What the time point label conveys for this sample: week 23, last vaccination. Every vaccine dose consisted of 300 ug of a 20-mer mutant IDH1 peptide in Montanide, administered subcutaneously together with topical imiquimod. The donors had newly diagnosed IDH1-mutant astrocytomas of WHO grade 3 or 4 that showed loss of nuclear ATRX. The samples were drawn from NOA16, a multicentre, single-arm, open-label phase I trial in Germany that tested a mutant IDH1 peptide vaccine in humans for the first time. Genomic DNA for TCRB sequencing was extracted from EDTA blood using the DNeasy Blood and Tissue Kit. Per the germline V gene (reference sequence), MNHEY is the CDR1 and SMNVEV is the CDR2. Including the terminal cysteine and phenylalanine, the CDR3 comprises 13 residues. Just CDR3 DNA is preserved here, 39 bases in frame from base 1. The V end loses 4 bases and the J end loses 4 bases, and a stretch of 10 bases separates them.

About this clone itself: The antigen it binds to is not known. Qualities for individual bases were not recorded, and no much larger clone is one base off.

Library preparation employed the immunoSEQ multiplex PCR assay. Rearranged TCR beta chain sequences were amplified with the hsTCRB Kit following the manufacturer's protocol. Sequencing of TCRB libraries was carried out on an Illumina MiSeq. As for the authors' bioinformatics: Demultiplexing, trimming and gene mapping were performed with the kit vendor's proprietary platform. TCRdb re-hosts the immuneACCESS table, in-frame sequences only. Its copies lack some clones; in the studies checked, an unresolved V gene accounts for under half of them, and the cause for the rest is not known. V and J calls and clone size are as listed in that table; D and trimming were resolved from the DNA. The sample records about 60,000 clones, 84% of which are singletons. About an eighth of the sample goes to the ten largest clones. The investigation overall reported the following: Immune responses induced by the vaccine were seen in over 90% of patients across multiple MHC alleles. Pseudoprogression seemed to be unrelated to changes in the top peripheral T cell clonotypes found by TCRB sequencing. It was noted by the authors that analyses of patient blood samples could not be reproduced owing to sample limitations. Selection of PBMC samples for TCRB deep sequencing was based on availability.

The receptor comes from a man younger than 35 with glioma. Material: PBMCs, obtained from a glioma patient whose treatment included an IDH1 peptide vaccine. This chain joins TRBV27 to TRBJ1-2; TRBD1 is a possible D gene, resting on 5 matching bases. The sequence in DNA is TGTGCCAGCAGTTCGGCAGGGCCCTATGGCTACACCTTC. Translated, it reads CASSSAGPYGYTF.